Included here is one TCR beta chain sequence, with context. Its target is unknown. V gave up 5 bases and J gave up 5 bases; unmatched junction bases: 10. The CDR3 runs 15 residues. Germline V gene sequence: CDR1 SGHAT, CDR2 FQDESV (reference sequence). The data derive from a study of T cell responses to AZD1222 COVID-19 vaccine. TCRdb keeps only in-frame clones here, not all; method: immunoSEQ multiplex PCR. The sample records 120,000 or so clones, roughly 90% being singletons. Findings and limits, study-wide: Donors in the cohort were predominantly white British and more often female, and clonal diversity was possibly underestimated. Sampling captured repertoires only after the peak T cell response. Seropositive at baseline were only a handful of AZD1222 recipients. Dominant CD4 TCR responses targeted spike regions 160-218 and 743-854.

The rearrangement joins TRBV11-1 to TRBJ2-5; 8 positions match TRBD1. The sample in question was peripheral blood, obtained 28 days after the second AZD1222 dose. The receptor's source is an adult who received the AZD1222 COVID-19 vaccine. The chain's CDR3 is CASSPDRGWGETQYF. CDR3 bases: TGTGCCAGCAGCCCCGACAGGGGCTGGGGGGAGACCCAGTACTTC.